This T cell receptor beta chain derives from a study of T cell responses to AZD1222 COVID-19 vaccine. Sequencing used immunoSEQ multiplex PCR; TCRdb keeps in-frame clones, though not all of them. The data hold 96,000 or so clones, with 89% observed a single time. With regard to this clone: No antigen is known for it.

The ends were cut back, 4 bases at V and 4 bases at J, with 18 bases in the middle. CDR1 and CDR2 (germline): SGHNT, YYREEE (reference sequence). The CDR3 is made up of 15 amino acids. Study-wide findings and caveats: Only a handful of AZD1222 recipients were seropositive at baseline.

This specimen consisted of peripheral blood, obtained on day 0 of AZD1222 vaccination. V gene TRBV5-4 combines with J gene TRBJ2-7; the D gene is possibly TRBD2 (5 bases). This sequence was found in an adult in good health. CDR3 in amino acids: CASSPIGSRPYEQYF. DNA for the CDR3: TGTGCCAGCAGCCCCATTGGGAGCAGGCCATACGAGCAGTACTTC. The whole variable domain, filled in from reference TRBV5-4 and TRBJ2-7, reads ETGVTQSPTHLIKTRGQQVTLRCSSQSGHNTVSWYQQALGQGPQFIFQYYREEENGRGNFPPRFSGLQFPNYSSELNVNALELDDSALYLCASSPIGSRPYEQYFGPGTRLTVT.